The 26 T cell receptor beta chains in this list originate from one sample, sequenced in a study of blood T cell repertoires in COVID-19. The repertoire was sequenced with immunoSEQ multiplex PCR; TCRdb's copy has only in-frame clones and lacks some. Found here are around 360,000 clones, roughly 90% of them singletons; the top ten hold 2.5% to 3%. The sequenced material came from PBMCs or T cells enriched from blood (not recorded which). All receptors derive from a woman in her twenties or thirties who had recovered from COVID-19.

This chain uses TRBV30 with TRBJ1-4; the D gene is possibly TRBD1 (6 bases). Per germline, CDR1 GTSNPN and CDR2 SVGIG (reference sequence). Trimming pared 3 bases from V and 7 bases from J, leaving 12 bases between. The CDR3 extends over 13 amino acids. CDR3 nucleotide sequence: TGTGCCTGGAGCCAGGGGTGGAGTGAAAAACTGTTTTTT. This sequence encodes CAWSQGWSEKLFF.

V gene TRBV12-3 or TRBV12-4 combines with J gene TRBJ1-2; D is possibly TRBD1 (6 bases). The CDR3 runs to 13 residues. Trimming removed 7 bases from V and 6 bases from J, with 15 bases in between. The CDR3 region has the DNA TGTGCCAGCACCTCAACAGGGACGCATGGCTACACCTTC. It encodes CASTSTGTHGYTF.

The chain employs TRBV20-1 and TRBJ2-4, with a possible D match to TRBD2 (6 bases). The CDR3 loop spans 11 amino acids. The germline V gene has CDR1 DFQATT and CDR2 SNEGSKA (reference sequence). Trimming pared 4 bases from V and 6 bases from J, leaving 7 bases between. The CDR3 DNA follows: TGCAGTGCTAAGCGGGTAAACATTCAGTACTTC. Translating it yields CSAKRVNIQYF.

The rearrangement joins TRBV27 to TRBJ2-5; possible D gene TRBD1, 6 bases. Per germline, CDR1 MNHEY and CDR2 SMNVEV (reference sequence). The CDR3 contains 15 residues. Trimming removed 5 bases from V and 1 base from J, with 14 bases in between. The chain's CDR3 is CASSRGRGVQETQYF. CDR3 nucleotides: TGTGCCAGCAGTCGCGGCAGGGGAGTCCAAGAGACCCAGTACTTC.

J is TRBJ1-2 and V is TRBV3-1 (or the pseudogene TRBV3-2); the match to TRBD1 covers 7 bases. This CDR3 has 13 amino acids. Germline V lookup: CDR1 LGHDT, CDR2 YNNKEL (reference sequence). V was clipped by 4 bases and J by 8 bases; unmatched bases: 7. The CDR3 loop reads CASSPWDREGYTF. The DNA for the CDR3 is TGTGCCAGCAGCCCCTGGGACAGAGAGGGCTACACCTTC.

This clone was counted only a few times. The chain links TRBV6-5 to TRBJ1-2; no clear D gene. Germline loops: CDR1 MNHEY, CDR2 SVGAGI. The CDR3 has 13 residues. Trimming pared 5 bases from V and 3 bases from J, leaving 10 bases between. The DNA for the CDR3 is TGTGCCAGCAGTCCCGGGTCGGACTATGGCTACACCTTC. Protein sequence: CASSPGSDYGYTF.

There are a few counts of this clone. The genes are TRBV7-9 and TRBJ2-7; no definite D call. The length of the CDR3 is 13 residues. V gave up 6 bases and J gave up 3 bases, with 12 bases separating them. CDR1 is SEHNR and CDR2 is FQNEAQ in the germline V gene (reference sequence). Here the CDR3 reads CASSPRHNYEQYF. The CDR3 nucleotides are TGTGCCAGCAGTCCCCGACACAACTACGAGCAGTACTTC.

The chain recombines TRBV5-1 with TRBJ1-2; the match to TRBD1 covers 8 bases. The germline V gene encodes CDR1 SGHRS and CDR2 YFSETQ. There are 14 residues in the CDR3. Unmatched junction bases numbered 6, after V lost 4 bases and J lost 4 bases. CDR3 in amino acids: CASSPTGVAYGYTF. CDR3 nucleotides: TGCGCCAGCAGCCCGACAGGGGTCGCCTATGGCTACACCTTC. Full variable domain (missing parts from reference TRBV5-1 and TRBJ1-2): KAGVTQTPRYLIKTRGQQVTLSCSPISGHRSVSWYQQTPGQGLQFLFEYFSETQRNKGNFPGRFSGRQFSNSRSEMNVSTLELGDSALYLCASSPTGVAYGYTFGSGTRLTVV.

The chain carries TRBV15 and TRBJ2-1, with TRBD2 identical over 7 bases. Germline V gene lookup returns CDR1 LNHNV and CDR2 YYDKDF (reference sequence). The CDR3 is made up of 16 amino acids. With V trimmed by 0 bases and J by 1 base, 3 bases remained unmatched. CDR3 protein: CATSRDRGGSYNEQFF. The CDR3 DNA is TGTGCCACCAGCAGAGATAGGGGAGGGTCCTACAATGAGCAGTTCTTC.

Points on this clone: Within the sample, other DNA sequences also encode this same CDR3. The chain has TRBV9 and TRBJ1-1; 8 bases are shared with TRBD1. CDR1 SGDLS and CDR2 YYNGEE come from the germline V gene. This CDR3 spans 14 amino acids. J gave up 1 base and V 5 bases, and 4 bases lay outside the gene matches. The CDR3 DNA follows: TGTGCCAGCAGTCCAGGGGGCCGGAACACTGAAGCTTTCTTT. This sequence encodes CASSPGGRNTEAFF.

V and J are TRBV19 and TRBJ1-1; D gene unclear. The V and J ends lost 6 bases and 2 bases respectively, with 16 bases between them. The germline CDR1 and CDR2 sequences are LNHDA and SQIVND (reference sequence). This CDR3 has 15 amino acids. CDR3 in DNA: TGTGCCAGTAGCCCGTGGGGTCGGGGTAACACTGAAGCTTTCTTT. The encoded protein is CASSPWGRGNTEAFF. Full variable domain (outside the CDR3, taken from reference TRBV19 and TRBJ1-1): DGGITQSPKYLFRKEGQNVTLSCEQNLNHDAMYWYRQDPGQGLRLIYYSQIVNDFQKGDIAEGYSVSREKKESFPLTVTSAQKNPTAFYLCASSPWGRGNTEAFFGQGTRLTVV.

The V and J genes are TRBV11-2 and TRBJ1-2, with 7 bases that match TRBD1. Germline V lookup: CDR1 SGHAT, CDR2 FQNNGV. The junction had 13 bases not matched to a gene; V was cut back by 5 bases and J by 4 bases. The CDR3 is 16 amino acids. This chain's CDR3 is CASSLRQGNQAYGYTF. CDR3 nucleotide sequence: TGTGCCAGCAGCCTCCGACAGGGCAACCAAGCCTATGGCTACACCTTC.

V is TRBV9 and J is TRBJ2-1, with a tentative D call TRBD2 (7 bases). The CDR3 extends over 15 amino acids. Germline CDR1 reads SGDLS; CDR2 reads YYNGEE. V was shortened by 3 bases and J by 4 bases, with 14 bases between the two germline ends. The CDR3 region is CASSALRGGYNEQFF. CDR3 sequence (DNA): TGTGCCAGCAGCGCCCTAAGGGGGGGGTACAATGAGCAGTTCTTC.

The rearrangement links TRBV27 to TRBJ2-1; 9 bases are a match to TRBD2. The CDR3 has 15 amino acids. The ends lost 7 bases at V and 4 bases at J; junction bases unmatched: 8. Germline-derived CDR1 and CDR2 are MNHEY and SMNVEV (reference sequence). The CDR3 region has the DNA TGTGCCAGCACGGGCGCGGGGGGGCCTTACAATGAGCAGTTCTTC. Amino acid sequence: CASTGAGGPYNEQFF.

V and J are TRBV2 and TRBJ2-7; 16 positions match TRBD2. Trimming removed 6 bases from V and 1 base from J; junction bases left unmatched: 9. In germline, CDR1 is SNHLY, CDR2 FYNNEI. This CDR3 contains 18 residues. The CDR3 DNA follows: TGTGCCAGCAGCGAGGGACTAGCGGGAGGGCTCAGTTCCTACGAGCAGTACTTC. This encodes CASSEGLAGGLSSYEQYF.

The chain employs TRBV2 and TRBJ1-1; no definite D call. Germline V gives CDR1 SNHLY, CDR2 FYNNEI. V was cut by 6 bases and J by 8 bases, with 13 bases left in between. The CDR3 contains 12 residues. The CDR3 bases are TGTGCCAGCAGCGATCCACCAGAAGAAGCTTTCTTT. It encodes CASSDPPEEAFF.

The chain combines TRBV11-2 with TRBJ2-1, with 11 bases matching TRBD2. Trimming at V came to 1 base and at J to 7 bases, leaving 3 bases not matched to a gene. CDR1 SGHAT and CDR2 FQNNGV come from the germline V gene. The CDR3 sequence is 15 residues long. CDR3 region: CASSLARLAGNEQFF. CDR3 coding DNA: TGTGCCAGCAGCTTAGCGAGACTAGCGGGAAATGAGCAGTTCTTC.

The CDR3 region has the DNA TGTGCCAGCAGTGCGGGACTAGCGGGAGGAGCGGCTTCCTACGAGCAGTACTTC. Protein product: CASSAGLAGGAASYEQYF. The chain has TRBV2 and TRBJ2-7; TRBD2 aligns across 15 bases. Germline V gene lookup returns CDR1 SNHLY and CDR2 FYNNEI. The junction had 8 bases not matched to a gene; V was cut back by 4 bases and J by 1 base. This CDR3 is 18 amino acids long. The complete variable domain, with remaining parts taken from reference TRBV2 and TRBJ2-7, reads EPEVTQTPSHQVTQMGQEVILRCVPISNHLYFYWYRQILGQKVEFLVSFYNNEISEKSEIFDDQFSVERPDGSNFTLKIRSTKLEDSAMYFCASSAGLAGGAASYEQYFGPGTRLTVT.

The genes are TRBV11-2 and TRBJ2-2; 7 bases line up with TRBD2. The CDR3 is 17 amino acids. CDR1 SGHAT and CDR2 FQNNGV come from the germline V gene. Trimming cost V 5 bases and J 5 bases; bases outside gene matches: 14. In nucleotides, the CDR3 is TGTGCCAGCAGCAAAGAATATGCAGGGAGGGGAACCGGGGAGCTGTTTTTT. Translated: CASSKEYAGRGTGELFF.

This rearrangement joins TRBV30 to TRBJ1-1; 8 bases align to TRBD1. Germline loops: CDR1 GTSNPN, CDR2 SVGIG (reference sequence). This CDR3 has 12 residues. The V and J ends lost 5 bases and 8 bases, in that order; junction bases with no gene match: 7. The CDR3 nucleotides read TGTGCCTGGGCAGGGGGCAGCCCCGAAGCTTTCTTT. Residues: CAWAGGSPEAFF.

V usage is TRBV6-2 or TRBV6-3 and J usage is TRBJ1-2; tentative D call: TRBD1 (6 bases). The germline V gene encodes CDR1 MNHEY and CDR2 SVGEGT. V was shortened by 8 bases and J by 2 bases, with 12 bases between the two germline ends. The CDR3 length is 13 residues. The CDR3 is CASGRTANYGYTF. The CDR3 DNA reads TGTGCCAGCGGCCGGACAGCAAACTATGGCTACACCTTC.

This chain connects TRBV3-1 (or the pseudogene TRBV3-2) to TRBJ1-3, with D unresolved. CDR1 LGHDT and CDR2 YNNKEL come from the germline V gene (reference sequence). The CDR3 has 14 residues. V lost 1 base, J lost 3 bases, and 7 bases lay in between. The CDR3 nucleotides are TGTGCCAGCAGCCAAGCGGCGGATGGAAACACCATATATTTT. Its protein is CASSQAADGNTIYF.

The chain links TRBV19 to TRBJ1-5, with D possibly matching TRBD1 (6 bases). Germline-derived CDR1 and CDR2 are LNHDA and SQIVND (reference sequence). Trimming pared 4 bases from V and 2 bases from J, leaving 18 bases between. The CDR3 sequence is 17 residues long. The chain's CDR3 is CASSTLSGGRGNQPQHF. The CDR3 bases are TGTGCCAGTAGTACCCTGTCGGGGGGGCGCGGCAATCAGCCCCAGCATTTT.

The CDR3 coding sequence is TGTGCCAGCAGCAAGACTAGCGGGGGGGCAAATGAGCAGTTCTTC. Translation gives CASSKTSGGANEQFF. The gene calls are TRBV9 and TRBJ2-1; TRBD2 matches at 14 bases. Looked up from germline, CDR1 is SGDLS and CDR2 is YYNGEE. Trimming at V came to 4 bases and at J to 7 bases, leaving 4 bases not matched to a gene. CDR3 length equals 15 residues.

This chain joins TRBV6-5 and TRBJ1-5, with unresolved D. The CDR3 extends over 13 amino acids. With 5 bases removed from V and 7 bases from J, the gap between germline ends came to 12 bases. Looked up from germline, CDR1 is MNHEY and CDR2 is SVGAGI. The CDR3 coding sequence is TGTGCCAGCAGTAACGGGGAGAACCAGCCCCAGCATTTT. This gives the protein CASSNGENQPQHF.

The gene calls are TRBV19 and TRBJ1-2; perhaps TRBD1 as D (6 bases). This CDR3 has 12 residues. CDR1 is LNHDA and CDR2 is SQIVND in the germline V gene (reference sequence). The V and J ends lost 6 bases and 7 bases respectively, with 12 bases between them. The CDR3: CASSPQGFGYTF. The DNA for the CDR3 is TGTGCCAGTAGCCCACAGGGATTTGGCTACACCTTC.